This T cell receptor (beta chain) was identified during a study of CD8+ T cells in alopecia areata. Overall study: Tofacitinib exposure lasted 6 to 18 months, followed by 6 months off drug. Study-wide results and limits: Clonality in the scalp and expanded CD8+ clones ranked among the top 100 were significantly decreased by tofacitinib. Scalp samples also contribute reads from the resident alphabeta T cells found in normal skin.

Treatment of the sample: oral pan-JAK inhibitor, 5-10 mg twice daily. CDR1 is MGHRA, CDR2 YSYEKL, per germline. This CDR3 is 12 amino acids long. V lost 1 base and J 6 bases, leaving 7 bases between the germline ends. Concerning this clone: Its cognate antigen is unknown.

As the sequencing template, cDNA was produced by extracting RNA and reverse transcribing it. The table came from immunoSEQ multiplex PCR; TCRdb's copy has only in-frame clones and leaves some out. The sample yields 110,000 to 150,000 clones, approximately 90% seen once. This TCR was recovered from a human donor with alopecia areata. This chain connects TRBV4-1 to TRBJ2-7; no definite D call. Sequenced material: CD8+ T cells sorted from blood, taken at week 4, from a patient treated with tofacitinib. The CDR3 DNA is TGCGCCAGCAGCCAAGTCTCAGCCGAGCAGTACTTC. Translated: CASSQVSAEQYF.